This entry is about one T cell receptor beta chain. The donors were part of the validation cohort, which consisted of 120 subjects and was separate from the first cohort of about 670 subjects. The data were taken from a study of cytomegalovirus exposure and HLA in healthy donors. Only in-frame clones appear in the TCRdb table, and some are missing; sequencing was by immunoSEQ multiplex PCR. This repertoire shows about 170,000 clones, around nine tenths found once; its top ten account for around 2.3%. The CDR3 is 13 residues long. V shed 3 bases and J shed 5 bases, with 11 bases lying between them. CDR1 is SGHRS, CDR2 YFSETQ, per germline.

The rearrangement links TRBV5-1 to TRBJ2-5, with D hard to call. This receptor was identified in a woman aged 18-29 years in good health and CMV-seronegative. The sample consisted of PBMCs. CDR3 nucleotides: TGCGCCAGCAGCTCCATCGAAAGCGAGACCCAGTACTTC. It translates to CASSSIESETQYF.